These T cell receptor beta chains were read from a single sample in a study of CD8+ T cells in alopecia areata. Assay: immunoSEQ multiplex PCR; the TCRdb copy retains only in-frame clones and omits some. The sample shows some 120,000 clones, roughly 61% of them seen only once. The sequencing used CD4+ T cells sorted from blood, collected at week 0. Source of these receptors: a human donor with alopecia areata. Both conserved end residues are part of each CDR3. Each record gives: CDR3 protein, CDR3 DNA, J gene, V gene, clone size, D gene. The D gene is left open where the match is weak. Only some rows state a clone size, as once, few, many or a class for expanded clones.

CAWSVRLASTDTQYF TGTGCCTGGAGTGTCAGACTCGCTAGCACAGATACGCAGTATTTT TRBJ2-3 TRBV30 few NA
CASSEFYSNQPQHF TGTGCCAGCAGTGAATTTTATAGCAATCAGCCCCAGCATTTT TRBJ1-5 TRBV25-1 NA NA
CASSSNREETQYF TGTGCCAGCAGCTCGAACAGGGAAGAGACCCAGTACTTC TRBJ2-5 TRBV7-2 NA NA
CASSPRPARGKNTIYF TGCGCCAGCAGCCCGCGCCCCGCCAGGGGAAAAAACACCATATATTTT TRBJ1-3 TRBV5-1 few NA
CASSQSAGGLTGELFF TGCGCCAGCAGCCAATCCGCGGGAGGTCTCACCGGGGAGCTGTTTTTT TRBJ2-2 TRBV4-3 NA TRBD2
CASSDPPDRASYEQYF TGTGCCAGCAGCGACCCCCCGGACAGAGCATCCTACGAGCAGTACTTC TRBJ2-7 TRBV7-9 many NA
CASRYVENTDAFF TGTGCCAGCCGTTACGTTGAGAACACTGACGCTTTCTTT TRBJ1-1 TRBV6-6 NA NA
CASSPQGGSTYEQYF TGTGCCAGCAGCCCCCAAGGGGGGTCGACCTACGAGCAGTACTTC TRBJ2-7 TRBV5-6 NA NA
CASSPLSEQYF TGTGCCAGCAGCCCCCTCTCCGAGCAGTACTTC TRBJ2-7 TRBV7-9 NA NA
CASLGLPGLAARNEIYEQYF TGCGCCAGCCTTGGGCTTCCGGGACTAGCGGCCCGAAACGAGATTTACGAGCAGTACTTC TRBJ2-7 TRBV5-1 few TRBD2
CASSSRGGPTNEKLFF TGTGCCAGCAGCTCTAGGGGAGGGCCTACTAATGAAAAACTGTTTTTT TRBJ1-4 TRBV9 few NA
CASSLSQNTGELFF TGCGCCAGCAGCTTATCGCAGAACACCGGGGAGCTGTTTTTT TRBJ2-2 TRBV5-1 NA NA
CASIWDSYEQYF TGTGCCAGCATTTGGGACTCCTACGAGCAGTACTTC TRBJ2-7 TRBV6-1 NA NA
CASSEYKGSSYEQYF TGTGCCAGCAGTGAATACAAGGGGAGCTCCTACGAGCAGTACTTC TRBJ2-7 TRBV25-1 NA NA
CASSTVQQGFTEAFF TGCGCCAGCAGCACCGTTCAACAGGGGTTCACTGAAGCTTTCTTT TRBJ1-1 TRBV5-1 NA TRBD1
CASSVGGIPLAEKTPYNEQFF TGTGCCAGCAGCGTCGGGGGGATTCCCCTAGCGGAGAAAACCCCCTACAATGAGCAGTTCTTC TRBJ2-1 TRBV9 once TRBD2
CASSQDPRDGTLTDTQYF TGCGCCAGCAGCCAAGACCCGAGAGACGGTACTCTCACAGATACGCAGTATTTT TRBJ2-3 TRBV4-1 few NA
CASRLRTGGTEAFF TGTGCCAGCAGGCTAAGGACCGGGGGCACTGAAGCTTTCTTT TRBJ1-1 TRBV21-1 few NA
CAISESLSLNQPQHF TGTGCCATCAGTGAGTCGTTGAGCCTGAATCAGCCCCAGCATTTT TRBJ1-5 TRBV10-3 NA NA
CASSLATGGTEAFF TGCGCCAGCAGCTTGGCGACAGGGGGCACTGAAGCTTTCTTT TRBJ1-1 TRBV5-1 NA TRBD1
CASSPKGGGWALDEQFF TGTGCCAGCAGCCCGAAGGGAGGCGGGTGGGCCTTGGATGAGCAGTTCTTC TRBJ2-1 TRBV7-2 NA NA
CASSRGTSGGTDTQYF TGTGCCAGCAGCCGGGGGACTAGCGGGGGCACAGATACGCAGTATTTT TRBJ2-3 TRBV4-2 few TRBD2
CASSLGYSGTKFSYEQYF TGTGCCAGCAGCTTAGGGTACTCCGGGACAAAGTTTTCCTACGAGCAGTACTTC TRBJ2-7 TRBV7-2 NA NA
CASTGDRGSNQPQHF TGTGCCAGCACCGGGGACAGAGGGAGCAATCAGCCCCAGCATTTT TRBJ1-5 TRBV6-1 few TRBD1
CASSQEEGSGSEAFF TGCGCCAGCAGCCAAGAGGAGGGAAGTGGTTCTGAAGCTTTCTTT TRBJ1-1 TRBV4-3 few NA
CASSPSAPTEGEKLFF TGTGCCAGCTCACCTTCCGCCCCGACAGAGGGGGAAAAACTGTTTTTT TRBJ1-4 TRBV18 NA NA
CASSPYSQPTQYF TGTGCCAGCTCACCATATTCACAGCCCACCCAGTACTTC TRBJ2-5 TRBV18 NA NA
CASSAGQNTGELFF TGTGCCAGTAGTGCGGGACAAAACACCGGGGAGCTGTTTTTT TRBJ2-2 TRBV19 NA NA
CASSVQTYNEQFF TGTGCCAGCAGCGTACAGACTTACAATGAGCAGTTCTTC TRBJ2-1 TRBV7-2 once NA
CASSPSGDYNEQFF TGTGCCAGCAGTCCTAGCGGAGATTACAATGAGCAGTTCTTC TRBJ2-1 TRBV2 NA TRBD2
CASSLGTERGYTF TGTGCCAGCAGCTTAGGGACGGAGCGAGGCTACACCTTC TRBJ1-2 TRBV7-9 NA NA
CASSASGTQETQYF TGTGCCAGCTCAGCCTCCGGGACCCAAGAGACCCAGTACTTC TRBJ2-5 TRBV18 NA NA
CASSPTQGVNTEAFF TGTGCCAGCTCACCAACCCAGGGGGTGAACACTGAAGCTTTCTTT TRBJ1-1 TRBV18 few TRBD1
CASRRDSDYSNQPQHF TGTGCCAGCAGAAGGGACAGCGATTATAGCAATCAGCCCCAGCATTTT TRBJ1-5 TRBV2 NA TRBD1
CASSQVEETQYF TGCGCCAGCAGCCAAGTGGAAGAGACCCAGTACTTC TRBJ2-5 TRBV4-1 NA NA
CASSLDQTSYEQYF TGCGCCAGCAGCTTGGACCAGACCTCCTACGAGCAGTACTTC TRBJ2-7 TRBV5-1 few NA
CATRRGITGPNTEAFF TGTGCCACCCGACGGGGGATTACAGGGCCGAACACTGAAGCTTTCTTT TRBJ1-1 TRBV15 few NA
CASREQENEQFF TGTGCCAGCAGGGAACAGGAGAATGAGCAGTTCTTC TRBJ2-1 TRBV2 NA NA
CASSVGDSRRVRDTEAFF TGCGCCAGCAGCGTCGGGGACAGTCGGCGTGTTCGGGACACTGAAGCTTTCTTT TRBJ1-1 TRBV5-1 NA TRBD1
CASRQRETQYF TGCGCCAGCAGACAAAGAGAGACCCAGTACTTC TRBJ2-5 TRBV5-1 few NA
CATGFADTQYF TGTGCCACCGGATTTGCAGATACGCAGTATTTT TRBJ2-3 TRBV10-3 NA NA
CASSEVAGNEQYF TGCGCCAGCAGCGAGGTAGCGGGAAACGAGCAGTACTTC TRBJ2-7 TRBV5-1 NA TRBD2
CASSLTDHGYTF TGTGCCAGCAGCTTGACAGACCATGGCTACACCTTC TRBJ1-2 TRBV7-9 NA NA
CASSPPRTKMGETQYF TGTGCCAGCAGCCCACCTCGGACAAAAATGGGGGAGACCCAGTACTTC TRBJ2-5 TRBV7-9 NA NA
CASRTAQSGANVLTF TGTGCCAGCCGAACTGCGCAGTCGGGGGCCAACGTCCTGACTTTC TRBJ2-6 TRBV28 NA NA
CASSLATGVNTDTQYF TGTGCCAGCAGCTTAGCTACGGGAGTTAACACAGATACGCAGTATTTT TRBJ2-3 TRBV7-2 NA NA
CSVVSRVTGFGRTQETQYF TGCAGCGTTGTCTCTCGGGTCACCGGTTTTGGACGGACACAAGAGACCCAGTACTTC TRBJ2-5 TRBV29-1 NA NA
CASSYGGDTEAFF TGTGCCAGCAGTTACGGGGGAGACACTGAAGCTTTCTTT TRBJ1-1 TRBV6-6 NA NA
CASSSGLADTGELFF TGTGCCAGCAGCTCGGGACTAGCGGACACCGGGGAGCTGTTTTTT TRBJ2-2 TRBV9 once TRBD2
CASSTSVGNQPQHF TGTGCCAGCAGTACATCGGTAGGCAATCAGCCCCAGCATTTT TRBJ1-5 TRBV25-1 NA NA
CASSPTSGQETQYF TGTGCCAGCAGCCCTACTAGCGGACAAGAGACCCAGTACTTC TRBJ2-5 TRBV9 NA TRBD2